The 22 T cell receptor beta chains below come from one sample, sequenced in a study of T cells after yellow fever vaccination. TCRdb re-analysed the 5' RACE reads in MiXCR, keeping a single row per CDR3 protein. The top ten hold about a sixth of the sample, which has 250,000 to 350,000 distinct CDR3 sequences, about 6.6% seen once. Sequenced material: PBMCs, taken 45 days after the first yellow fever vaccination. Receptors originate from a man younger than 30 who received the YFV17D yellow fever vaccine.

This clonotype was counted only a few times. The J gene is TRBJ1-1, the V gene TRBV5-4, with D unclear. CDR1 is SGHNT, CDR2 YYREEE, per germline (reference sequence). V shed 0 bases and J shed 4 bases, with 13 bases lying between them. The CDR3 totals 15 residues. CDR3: CASSLEPDRGTEAFF. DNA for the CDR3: TGTGCCAGCAGCTTGGAGCCAGACCGGGGCACTGAAGCTTTCTTT.

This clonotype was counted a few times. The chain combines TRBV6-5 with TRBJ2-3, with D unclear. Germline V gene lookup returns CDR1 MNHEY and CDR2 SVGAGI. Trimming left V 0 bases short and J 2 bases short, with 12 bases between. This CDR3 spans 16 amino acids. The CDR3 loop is CASSYSASKFTDTQYF. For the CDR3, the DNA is TGTGCCAGCAGTTACTCTGCCAGCAAATTCACAGATACGCAGTATTTT.

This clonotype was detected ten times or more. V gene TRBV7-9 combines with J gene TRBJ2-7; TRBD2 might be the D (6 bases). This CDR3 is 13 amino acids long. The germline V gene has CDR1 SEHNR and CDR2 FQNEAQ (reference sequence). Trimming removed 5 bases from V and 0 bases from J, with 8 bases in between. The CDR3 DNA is TGTGCCAGCAGCCGGGACTTCTCCTACGAGCAGTACTTC. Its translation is CASSRDFSYEQYF.

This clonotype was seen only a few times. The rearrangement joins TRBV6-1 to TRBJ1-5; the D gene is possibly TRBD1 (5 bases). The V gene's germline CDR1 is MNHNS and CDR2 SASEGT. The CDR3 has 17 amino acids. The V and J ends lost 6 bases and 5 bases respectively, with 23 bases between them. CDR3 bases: TGTGCCAGCAGCCCCGCTGGACGTCCAGGGCCCTATCAGCCCCAGCATTTT. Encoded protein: CASSPAGRPGPYQPQHF.

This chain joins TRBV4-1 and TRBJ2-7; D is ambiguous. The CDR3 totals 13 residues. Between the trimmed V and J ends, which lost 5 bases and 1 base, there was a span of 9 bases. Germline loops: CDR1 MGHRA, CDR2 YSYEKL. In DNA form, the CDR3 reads TGCGCCAGCAGCTGGACGGATTCCTACGAGCAGTACTTC. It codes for CASSWTDSYEQYF.

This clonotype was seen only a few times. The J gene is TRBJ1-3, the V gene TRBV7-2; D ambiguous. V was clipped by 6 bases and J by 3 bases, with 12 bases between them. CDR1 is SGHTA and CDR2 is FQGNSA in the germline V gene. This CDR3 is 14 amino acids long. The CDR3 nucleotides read TGTGCCAGCAGAGCGACGGGGATTGGAAACACCATATATTTT. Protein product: CASRATGIGNTIYF.

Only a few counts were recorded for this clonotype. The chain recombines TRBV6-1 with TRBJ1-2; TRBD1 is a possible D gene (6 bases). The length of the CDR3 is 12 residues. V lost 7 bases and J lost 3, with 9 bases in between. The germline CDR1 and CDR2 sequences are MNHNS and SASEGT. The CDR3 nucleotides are TGTGCCAGCATTTGGACAGACTATGGCTACACCTTC. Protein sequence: CASIWTDYGYTF.

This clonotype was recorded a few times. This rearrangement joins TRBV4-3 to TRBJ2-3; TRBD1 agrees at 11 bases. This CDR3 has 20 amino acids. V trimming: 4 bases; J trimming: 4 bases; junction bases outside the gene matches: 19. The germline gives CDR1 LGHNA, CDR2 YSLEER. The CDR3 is CASSPGRTGGFIPFADTQYF. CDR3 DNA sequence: TGCGCCAGCAGCCCGGGACGGACAGGGGGCTTCATACCCTTCGCAGATACGCAGTATTTT.

The CDR3 DNA sequence: TGTGCCAGCAGTGACTTTCCGGGACAGGGGGCTTACGAGCAGTACGTC. This translates into CASSDFPGQGAYEQYV. The chain recombines TRBV6-1 with TRBJ2-7, with 12 bases fitting TRBD1. Germline trimming cut 3 bases from V and 4 bases from J; bases unmatched to any gene: 7. The CDR3 spans 16 residues. Germline V gene lookup returns CDR1 MNHNS and CDR2 SASEGT.

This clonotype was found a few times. CDR3 sequence reads: CASSGTGGRRGYTF. In DNA, the CDR3 is TGTGCCAGCAGTGGGACAGGGGGCAGGAGGGGCTACACCTTC. The chain combines TRBV12-3 or TRBV12-4 with TRBJ1-2, with 12 nucleotides matching TRBD1. V gave up 5 bases and J gave up 8 bases; unmatched junction bases: 6. The CDR3 is 14 amino acids.

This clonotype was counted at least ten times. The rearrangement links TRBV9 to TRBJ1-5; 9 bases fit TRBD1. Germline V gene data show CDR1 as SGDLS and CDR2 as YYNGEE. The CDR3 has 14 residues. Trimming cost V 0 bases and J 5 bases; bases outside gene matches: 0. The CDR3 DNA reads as TGTGCCAGCAGCGTAGGACAGGGGGATCAGCCCCAGCATTTT. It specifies CASSVGQGDQPQHF. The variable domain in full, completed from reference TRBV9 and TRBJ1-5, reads DSGVTQTPKHLITATGQRVTLRCSPRSGDLSVYWYQQSLDQGLQFLIQYYNGEERAKGNILERFSAQQFPDLHSELNLSSLELGDSALYFCASSVGQGDQPQHFGDGTRLSIL.

The chain's CDR3 is CASSLVGQRNTIYF. The CDR3 DNA sequence: TGTGCCAGCAGCTTAGTTGGACAGCGAAACACCATATATTTT. The chain links TRBV7-9 to TRBJ1-3, with a weak D call TRBD1 (6 bases). This CDR3 is built from 14 residues. Trimming stripped 1 base from V and 5 bases from J, with 9 bases between. Germline-derived CDR1 and CDR2 are SEHNR and FQNEAQ (reference sequence).

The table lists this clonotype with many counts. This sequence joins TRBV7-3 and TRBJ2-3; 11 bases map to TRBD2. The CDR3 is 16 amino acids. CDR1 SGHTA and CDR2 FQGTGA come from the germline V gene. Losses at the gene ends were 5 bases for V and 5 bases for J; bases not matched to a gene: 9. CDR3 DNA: TGTGCCAGCAGCGCCTCACTAGCGGGGGCGGGAGATACGCAGTATTTT. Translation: CASSASLAGAGDTQYF.

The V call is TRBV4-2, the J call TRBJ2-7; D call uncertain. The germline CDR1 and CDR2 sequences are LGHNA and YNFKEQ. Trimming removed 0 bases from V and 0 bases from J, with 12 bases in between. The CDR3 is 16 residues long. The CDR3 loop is CASSQDAGRSSYEQYF. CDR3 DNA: TGTGCCAGCAGCCAAGATGCCGGACGGAGCTCCTACGAGCAGTACTTC.

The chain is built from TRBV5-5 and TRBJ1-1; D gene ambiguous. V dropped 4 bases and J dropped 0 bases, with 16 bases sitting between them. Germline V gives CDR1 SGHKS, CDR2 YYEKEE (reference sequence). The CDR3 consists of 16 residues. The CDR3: CASSPGLEHLNTEAFF. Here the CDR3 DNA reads TGTGCCAGCAGCCCTGGGTTGGAACACTTGAACACTGAAGCTTTCTTT.

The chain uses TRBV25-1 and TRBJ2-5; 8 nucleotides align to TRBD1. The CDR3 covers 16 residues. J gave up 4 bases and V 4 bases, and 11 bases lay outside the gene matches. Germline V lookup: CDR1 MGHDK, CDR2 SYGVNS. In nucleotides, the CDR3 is TGTGCCAGCAGTGGCCCCCGGACAGGGCTTAGAGAGACCCAGTACTTC. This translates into CASSGPRTGLRETQYF.

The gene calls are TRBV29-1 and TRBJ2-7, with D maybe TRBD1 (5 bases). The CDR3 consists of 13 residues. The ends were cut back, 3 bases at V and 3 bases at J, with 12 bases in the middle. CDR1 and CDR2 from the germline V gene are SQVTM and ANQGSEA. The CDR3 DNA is TGCAGCGTTGAGACAGAAGACTTCTACGAGCAGTACTTC. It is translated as CSVETEDFYEQYF.

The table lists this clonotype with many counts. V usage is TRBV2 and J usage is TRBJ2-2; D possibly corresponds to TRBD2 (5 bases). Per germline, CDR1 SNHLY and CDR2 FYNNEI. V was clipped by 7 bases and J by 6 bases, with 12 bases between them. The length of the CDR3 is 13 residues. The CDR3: CASKASFAGELFF. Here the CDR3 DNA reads TGTGCCAGCAAGGCTAGCTTCGCCGGGGAGCTGTTTTTT.

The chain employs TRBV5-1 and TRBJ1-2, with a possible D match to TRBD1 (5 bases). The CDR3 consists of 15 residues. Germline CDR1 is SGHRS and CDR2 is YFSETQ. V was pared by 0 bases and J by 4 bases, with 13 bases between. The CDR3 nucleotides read TGCGCCAGCAGCTTGGCCGCCGGCGGGGGCTATGGCTACACCTTC. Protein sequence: CASSLAAGGGYGYTF.

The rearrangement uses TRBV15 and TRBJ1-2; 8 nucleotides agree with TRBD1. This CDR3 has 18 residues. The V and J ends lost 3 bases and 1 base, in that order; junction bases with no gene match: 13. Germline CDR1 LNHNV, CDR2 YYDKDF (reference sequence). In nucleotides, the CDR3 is TGTGCCACCAGCAGCGATTCCGGGACAGGCTTTATTAACTATGGCTACACCTTC. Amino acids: CATSSDSGTGFINYGYTF.

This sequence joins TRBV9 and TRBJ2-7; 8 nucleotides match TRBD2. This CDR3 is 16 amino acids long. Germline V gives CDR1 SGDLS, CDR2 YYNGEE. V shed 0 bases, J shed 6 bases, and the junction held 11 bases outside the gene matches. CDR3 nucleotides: TGTGCCAGCAGCGTAGGGGTCAGCGGGGGCCCGCGCGAGCAGTACTTC. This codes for CASSVGVSGGPREQYF.

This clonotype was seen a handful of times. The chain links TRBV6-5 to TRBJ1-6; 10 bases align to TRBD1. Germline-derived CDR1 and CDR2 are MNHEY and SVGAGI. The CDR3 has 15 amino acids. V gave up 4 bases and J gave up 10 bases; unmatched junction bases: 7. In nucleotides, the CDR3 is TGTGCCAGCAGTTCCTCCGGGACAGGGGACTCACCCCTCCACTTT. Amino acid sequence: CASSSSGTGDSPLHF.